The rows below give T cell receptor beta chains drawn from one sample of a study of blood T cell repertoires in COVID-19. TCRdb's table, derived via immunoSEQ multiplex PCR, lists solely in-frame clones and lacks some. The table includes fewer than 80,000 clones, 75% to 90% detected once. The material sequenced was peripheral blood. The receptors were gathered from a human donor in a cohort sampled during active COVID-19. Both conserved end residues are part of each CDR3. A D gene is named only where the DNA matches it firmly. Not all rows give a size; the values are once, few, many and, for expanded clones, a class.

V	D	J	size	DNA	CDR3
TRBV18	.	TRBJ2-7	.	TGTGCCAGCTCACCAGGGGCTACCCCGTCCTACGAGCAGTACTTC	CASSPGATPSYEQYF
TRBV29-1	.	TRBJ2-5	many	TGCAGCGTTGACGATGGTAGCGGCCCACCCCAGTACTTC	CSVDDGSGPPQYF
TRBV6-1	.	TRBJ2-5	.	TGTGCCAGCAGTGAAGACAGAAGCTCCCAAGAGACCCAGTACTTC	CASSEDRSSQETQYF
TRBV27	.	TRBJ1-4	.	TGTGCCAGCAGTTTCGGGAGGGACGGTGAAAAACTGTTTTTT	CASSFGRDGEKLFF
TRBV25-1	.	TRBJ2-2	.	TGTGCCAGCAGTGAGCTTCAGGATAACACCGGGGAGCTGTTTTTT	CASSELQDNTGELFF
TRBV28	TRBD1	TRBJ2-1	once	TGTGCCAGTCTTACAGGGGACCTAGGGTACTACAATGAGCAGTTCTTC	CASLTGDLGYYNEQFF
TRBV6-2/TRBV6-3	TRBD2	TRBJ2-1	once	TGTGCCAGCAGCAGCAGCGGGAGATCATACAATGAGCAGTTCTTC	CASSSSGRSYNEQFF
TRBV28	.	TRBJ2-7	.	TGTGCCAGCAGTTCCGCGGTACCCCTCTACGAGCAGTACTTC	CASSSAVPLYEQYF
TRBV2	.	TRBJ1-2	.	TGTGCCAGCAGTGTGGCAGGCCCTTATGGCTACACCTTC	CASSVAGPYGYTF
TRBV18	.	TRBJ1-1	.	TGTGCCAGCTCACCGACGGCGGAGGTTGAAGCTTTCTTT	CASSPTAEVEAFF